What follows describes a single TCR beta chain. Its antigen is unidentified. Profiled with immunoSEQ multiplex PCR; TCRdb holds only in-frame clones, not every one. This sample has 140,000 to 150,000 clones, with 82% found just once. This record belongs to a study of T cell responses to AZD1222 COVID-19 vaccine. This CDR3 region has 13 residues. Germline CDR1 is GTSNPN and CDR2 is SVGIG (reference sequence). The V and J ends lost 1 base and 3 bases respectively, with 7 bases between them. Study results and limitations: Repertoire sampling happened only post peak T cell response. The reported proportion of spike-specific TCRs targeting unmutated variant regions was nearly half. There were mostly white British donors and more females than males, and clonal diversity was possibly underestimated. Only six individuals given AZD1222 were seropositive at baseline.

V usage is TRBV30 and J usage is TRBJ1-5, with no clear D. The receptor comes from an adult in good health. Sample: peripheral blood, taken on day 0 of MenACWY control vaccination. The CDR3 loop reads CAWSGKNNQPQHF. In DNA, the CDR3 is TGTGCCTGGAGTGGGAAAAACAATCAGCCCCAGCATTTT.